The clone carrying this T cell receptor (beta chain) has a handful of counts. As yet, its antigen is unknown. This CDR3 is built from 12 residues. Germline V gene data show CDR1 as SGHTA and CDR2 as FQGNSA. V lost 7 bases and J 6 bases, leaving 13 bases between the germline ends. This specimen comes from a study of T-cell reconstitution after alpha-beta-depleted transplantation in children. Study-wide results and caveats: Surviving recipient T cells and thymic progenitors produced the high day-60 TCRbeta diversity seen in some patients.

Unique molecular identifiers were used in preparing the TCRbeta library. TCRdb processed the PCR reads anew with MiXCR; each CDR3 protein has one entry. This table has just under 350,000 distinct CDR3 sequences, about a sixth appearing once. Sequenced material: PBMCs, mostly from graft donor cells, taken 360 days after TCRalphabeta/CD19-depleted stem cell transplant. The sequence derives from a male patient between 2 and 9 years old who had a stem cell transplant for acute lymphoblastic leukemia, so the T cells may come from the graft donor. The chain couples TRBV7-2 to TRBJ2-7, with D hard to call. The CDR3, as DNA: TGTGCCAGCAAGGACCCCAACGGCGAGCAGTACTTC. As protein: CASKDPNGEQYF.